Each of the 17 T cell receptor beta chains below was sequenced from the same sample in a study of Graves' ophthalmopathy and Graves' hyperthyroidism. The authors amplified TCR beta CDR3 regions, and they did so from RNA transcripts for repertoire sequencing. First-round RT-PCR employed HTBI primers, with a second-round multiplex PCR after it. Each CDR3 protein gets one entry after TCRdb re-called the multiplex PCR reads with MiXCR. The data hold 150,000 or so distinct CDR3 sequences, with over 35% observed a single time. Specimen: peripheral blood. Source of these receptors: a woman aged 40 to 50 with Graves' ophthalmopathy.

This clonotype was detected ten times or more. The chain is built from TRBV6-1 and TRBJ1-1, with 9 bases matching TRBD1. With V trimmed by 1 base and J by 4 bases, 1 base remained unmatched. The CDR3 sequence is 14 residues long. Germline CDR1 is MNHNS and CDR2 is SASEGT. The chain's CDR3 is CASSEGTGVTEAFF. In nucleotides, the CDR3 is TGTGCCAGCAGTGAAGGGACAGGGGTCACTGAAGCTTTCTTT.

This chain links TRBV11-2 with TRBJ2-7, with 11 bases lining up with TRBD2. In germline, CDR1 is SGHAT, CDR2 FQNNGV. The length of the CDR3 is 17 residues. Trimming at V came to 1 base and at J to 3 bases, leaving 8 bases not matched to a gene. The CDR3 sequence: CASSLVPPGTSGYEQYF. The CDR3 DNA follows: TGTGCCAGCAGCTTAGTTCCGCCCGGGACTAGCGGCTACGAGCAGTACTTC.

This clonotype showed up many times. The CDR3 sequence: CASKGTVSSYEQYF. The CDR3 nucleotides are TGCGCCAGCAAAGGTACGGTGAGCTCCTACGAGCAGTACTTC. This rearrangement joins TRBV5-1 to TRBJ2-7; D unresolved. V was clipped by 6 bases and J by 0 bases, with 13 bases between them. The CDR3 is 14 amino acids. Germline V gene lookup returns CDR1 SGHRS and CDR2 YFSETQ. Drawing the rest from reference TRBV5-1 and TRBJ2-7, the complete variable domain is KAGVTQTPRYLIKTRGQQVTLSCSPISGHRSVSWYQQTPGQGLQFLFEYFSETQRNKGNFPGRFSGRQFSNSRSEMNVSTLELGDSALYLCASKGTVSSYEQYFGPGTRLTVT.

In this sample, this clonotype turned up many times. The chain uses TRBV7-3 and TRBJ1-2; D is possibly TRBD1 (6 bases). The ends were cut back, 2 bases at V and 5 bases at J, with 12 bases in the middle. The CDR3 has 14 amino acids. Germline lookup yields CDR1 SGHTA and CDR2 FQGTGA. This CDR3 is CASSLEPGDYGYTF. In DNA, the CDR3 is TGTGCCAGCAGCTTAGAACCAGGGGATTATGGCTACACCTTC.

This clonotype was found many times. This sequence joins TRBV27 and TRBJ1-2; 11 nucleotides align to TRBD1. There are 14 residues in the CDR3. Germline V gene lookup returns CDR1 MNHEY and CDR2 SMNVEV (reference sequence). V lost 4 bases and J lost 6; bases outside the gene matches: 4. CDR3 sequence (DNA): TGTGCCAGCAGTTCGGACAGGGGGCAAGATGGCTACACCTTC. It translates to CASSSDRGQDGYTF.

This clonotype was detected once. This rearrangement joins TRBV27 to TRBJ1-1; D uncertain. Germline lookup yields CDR1 MNHEY and CDR2 SMNVEV (reference sequence). CDR3 size: 13 residues. Trimming took off 3 bases at V and 7 bases at J, with 12 bases between the two ends. CDR3: CASSFSYPNEAFF. CDR3 bases: TGTGCCAGCAGTTTCTCCTACCCCAATGAAGCTTTCTTT.

The chain has TRBV5-1 and TRBJ2-7, with D hard to call. There are 14 residues in the CDR3. The germline gives CDR1 SGHRS, CDR2 YFSETQ. Trimming removed 2 bases from V and 9 bases from J, with 18 bases in between. The CDR3 reads CASSLVGGVERQYF. The CDR3 nucleotides read TGCGCCAGCAGCTTAGTCGGCGGAGTCGAACGGCAGTACTTC. The full variable domain, in which reference TRBV5-1 and TRBJ2-7 provide the parts outside the CDR3, is KAGVTQTPRYLIKTRGQQVTLSCSPISGHRSVSWYQQTPGQGLQFLFEYFSETQRNKGNFPGRFSGRQFSNSRSEMNVSTLELGDSALYLCASSLVGGVERQYFGPGTRLTVT.

At least ten counts were recorded for this clonotype. This chain links TRBV7-9 with TRBJ1-1; TRBD1 might be the D (6 bases). CDR1 and CDR2 from the germline V gene are SEHNR and FQNEAQ (reference sequence). Trimming shortened V by 5 bases and J by 5 bases, and 12 bases separated the two germline ends. This CDR3 has 13 residues. The CDR3, as DNA: TGTGCCAGCAGCCTGGACAGTCGTACTGAAGCTTTCTTT. Amino acid sequence: CASSLDSRTEAFF.

This rearrangement joins TRBV7-3 to TRBJ2-5, with TRBD2 identical over 9 bases. Germline values: CDR1 SGHTA, CDR2 FQGTGA. V lost 5 bases to trimming and J lost 2 bases; unmatched junction nucleotides: 9. This CDR3 region has 16 residues. CDR3 amino acids: CASSLVAGATQETQYF. The DNA of the CDR3 is TGTGCCAGCAGCCTAGTAGCGGGAGCCACACAAGAGACCCAGTACTTC.

Ten or more counts support this clonotype. The chain is built from TRBV5-1 and TRBJ1-1; 7 positions match TRBD1. This CDR3 has 15 amino acids. The V gene's germline CDR1 is SGHRS and CDR2 YFSETQ. The junction had 9 bases not matched to a gene; V was cut back by 4 bases and J by 3 bases. CDR3 DNA sequence: TGCGCCAGCAGCGTACCCACAGGGGCGGACACTGAAGCTTTCTTT. This encodes CASSVPTGADTEAFF.

This clonotype has a count of ten or more. The CDR3 sequence: CASFGSGSGNTIYF. The DNA of the CDR3 is TGTGCCAGCTTTGGTTCCGGCTCTGGAAACACCATATATTTT. This chain uses TRBV6-5 with TRBJ1-3; D remains unclear. The germline CDR1 and CDR2 sequences are MNHEY and SVGAGI. This CDR3 comprises 14 residues. Trimming left V 8 bases short and J 0 bases short, with 11 bases between.

This rearrangement joins TRBV6-2 or TRBV6-3 to TRBJ2-5, with 7 bases fitting TRBD1. Germline assignment: CDR1 MNHEY and CDR2 SVGEGT. Trimming removed 4 bases from V and 5 bases from J; junction bases left unmatched: 10. This CDR3 comprises 15 residues. The CDR3 protein is CASSSDGRGTETQYF. The CDR3 DNA follows: TGTGCCAGCAGTTCGGACGGCAGGGGGACGGAGACCCAGTACTTC.

The sample holds many counts of this clonotype. The genes are TRBV6-5 and TRBJ1-2, with a possible D match to TRBD1 (5 bases). The V end lost 0 bases, the J end lost 6 bases, and 11 bases lay between the germline ends. Germline loops: CDR1 MNHEY, CDR2 SVGAGI. CDR3 length equals 14 residues. CDR3 sequence reads: CASSYSMGENGYTF. The CDR3 DNA reads as TGTGCCAGCAGTTACTCGATGGGGGAAAATGGCTACACCTTC.

This clonotype was seen repeatedly, ten times or more. This chain connects TRBV12-3 or TRBV12-4 to TRBJ2-7; the match to TRBD1 covers 9 bases. This CDR3 contains 15 residues. V was pared by 5 bases and J by 6 bases, with 11 bases of the junction left unmatched. CDR3 sequence: CASSRTGTGLSEQYF. CDR3 coding DNA: TGTGCCAGCAGTCGTACCGGGACAGGGCTTAGCGAGCAGTACTTC.

The sample holds many counts of this clonotype. The chain has TRBV3-1 and TRBJ1-1; D uncertain. CDR1 LGHDT and CDR2 YNNKEL come from the germline V gene (reference sequence). V lost 0 bases, J lost 1 base, and 6 bases lay in between. The length of the CDR3 is 14 residues. The CDR3 DNA follows: TGTGCCAGCAGCCAAGACTTGGCGAACACTGAAGCTTTCTTT. Translation gives CASSQDLANTEAFF. Using reference TRBV3-1 and TRBJ1-1 for the parts outside the CDR3, the full variable domain is DTAVSQTPKYLVTQMGNDKSIKCEQNLGHDTMYWYKQDSKKFLKIMFSYNNKELIINETVPNRFSPKSPDKAHLNLHINSLELGDSAVYFCASSQDLANTEAFFGQGTRLTVV.

The V gene is TRBV11-2, the J gene TRBJ2-5; TRBD2 matches at 14 bases. The V and J ends lost 4 bases and 5 bases, in that order; junction bases with no gene match: 6. The CDR3 is made up of 16 amino acids. CDR1 is SGHAT and CDR2 is FQNNGV in the germline V gene. CDR3 protein: CASSSGLAGDWETQYF. CDR3 DNA: TGTGCCAGCAGCTCGGGACTAGCGGGGGACTGGGAGACCCAGTACTTC.

This clonotype was picked up many times. The genes are TRBV6-2 or TRBV6-3 and TRBJ2-5; 8 bases agree with TRBD1. From germline, CDR1 is MNHEY and CDR2 SVGEGT. The CDR3 covers 15 residues. V gave up 2 bases and J gave up 1 base; unmatched junction bases: 3. CDR3 DNA sequence: TGTGCCAGCAGTTACACAGGGGGGCTCCAAGAGACCCAGTACTTC. Encoded protein: CASSYTGGLQETQYF.